This T cell receptor (beta chain) was identified in a study of cytotoxic CD8 clonotypes in ibrutinib-treated CLL (dated by TCRdb to about 2021). Regarding the study in general: The cohort included roughly 15 treatment-naive and approximately eleven relapsed/refractory patients; some 18 were IGHV unmutated. Partial responses were observed in approximately 24 patients and complete responses in 2; after a median follow-up of around 68 months, remission was maintained in around 14 patients and progression was observed in some twelve. The response samples were drawn at a median of approximately 11 months into treatment, with a range of roughly 6 to 40 months. Samples averaged roughly 280,000 productive templates and 90,000 to 95,000 productive rearrangements. Of the approximately 90 people in the trial, about two dozen had longitudinal samples available. Cryopreserved peripheral blood mononuclear cells were obtained before treatment, at response, and at either sustained remission or disease progression. Every remission and progressive disease sample was obtained while ibrutinib was still being received by the patients.

From the germline V gene, CDR1 is MNHNS and CDR2 is SASEGT. V loses 2 bases, J loses 13 bases, and the germline ends lie 17 bases apart. Spanning cysteine to phenylalanine, the CDR3 consists of 13 amino acids. Only the CDR3 part of the read is kept: 39 bases, read in frame from the first base. Broad study findings and their caveats: Clonality increased at ibrutinib response, stayed stable in sustained remission, and fell back toward baseline at progression. Baseline clonality exceeded that of age-matched healthy donors and correlated strongly with circulating CD8+ T-cell counts. Sustained-remission and progressing patients did not have matched sampling times, and lymph node repertoires were not examined. Public clonotypes were rare and either shrank or stayed stable during treatment, and the rise in clonality at ibrutinib response reflected expansion of private clonotypes.

Remarks on this clone: The antigen it binds to is not known. Within one base of it there is no much larger clone, and no base qualities were kept.

A MiSeq instrument was used for deep resolution sequencing, which targeted depths ranging from 1 in 1 million up to 1 in 200,000 T cells, with coverage averaging 10x for each clonotype. The immunoSEQ hsTCRB Kit was used to generate the TCR beta libraries. The study's own analysis went as follows. Data were analyzed with ImmunoSEQ Data Assistant and ImmunoSEQ Analyzer, with V, D and J genes assigned per IMGT definitions. Clonality was computed as one minus normalized Shannon entropy of productive rearrangement frequencies, ranging from 0 to 1. Only overrepresented clonotypes making up at least 0.05% of the repertoire of each patient were included in the public clonotype analysis. Repertoires from about a dozen age-matched healthy donors in immuneACCESS were used as clonality controls. In TCRdb, the immuneACCESS table is reduced to in-frame sequences with V and J assigned. These tables do not hold every clone; where another copy was compared, an unresolved V gene accounts for under half, and the others remain unexplained. V and J calls and clone size follow that table, whereas D and trimming were derived from the DNA. This sample has nearly 50,000 clones in its table, and roughly three fifths of those were observed once. The ten most abundant clones make up 25% to 35% of the sample.

Explained via the paper, the time point label denotes: around 25 months on ibrutinib. Roughly 1.8 micrograms of genomic DNA were extracted from cryopreserved PBMCs for TCR beta library preparation. Longitudinal blood samples from CLL patients receiving ibrutinib monotherapy were subjected to high-throughput TCR beta sequencing. Patients were enrolled in a phase 2 open-label single-center ibrutinib monotherapy trial. This TCR derives from a human donor with chronic lymphocytic leukemia. Specimen: PBMCs, collected after 24 months of ibrutinib treatment. The V and J genes are TRBV6-1 and TRBJ1-2; the best D guess is TRBD1, with 5 bases matching. The DNA reads TGTGCCAGCAGTGAACTGGGGCAGGGCAGAGTCACCTTC. Protein translation: CASSELGQGRVTF.